This T cell receptor beta chain comes out of a study of blood T cell repertoires in COVID-19. Overall study: Acute and convalescent COVID-19 specimens originated in the United States, Italy and Spain.

The CDR3 length is 13 residues. J lost 6 bases, V lost 1 base, and 1 base had no gene match. Germline values: CDR1 LNHDA, CDR2 SQIVND (reference sequence). The assay was immunoSEQ multiplex PCR, and TCRdb's table has in-frame clones only and misses some. The sample holds roughly 220,000 clones, roughly 80% seen once. Comments on this clone: Other DNA sequences of this sample code for an identical CDR3.

Material for sequencing was peripheral blood. The source is a woman aged 80 or over with COVID-19, enrolled during active disease. The chain recombines TRBV19 with TRBJ2-3; 7 bases map to TRBD2. CDR3 sequence reads: CASSIGAGDTQYF. The CDR3 DNA reads TGTGCCAGTAGTATAGGAGCGGGGGATACGCAGTATTTT.